The rows below give T cell receptor beta chains drawn from one sample of a study of blood T cell repertoires in COVID-19. Data came from immunoSEQ multiplex PCR; TCRdb stores just in-frame clones and leaves some out. The sample has about 64,000 clones; about 81% are singletons. The sample taken for sequencing was peripheral blood. These TCRs come from a man older than 75 with acute or convalescent COVID-19. CDR3s include the opening cysteine and the closing phenylalanine or tryptophan. D genes are given only for firm matches. Size tells how often a clone was seen (once, few, many) or the class of an expanded clone, and some rows leave it out.

CDR3nt	CDR3aa	v_gene	j_gene	d_gene	abundance
TGTGCCAGCAGCTTAGAAATAACATCAGATACGCAGTATTTT	CASSLEITSDTQYF	TRBV7-9	TRBJ2-3	.	.
TGTGCCAGCAGCCTCCTGGGACTAGCGGGAAACAATGAGCAGTTCTTC	CASSLLGLAGNNEQFF	TRBV11-3	TRBJ2-1	TRBD2	.
TGTGCCAGCAGCCGCCAGGACACCATGAACACTGAAGCTTTCTTT	CASSRQDTMNTEAFF	TRBV3-1/TRBV3-2	TRBJ1-1	.	.
TGTGCCAGCAGCCGACTAGCGTACACCGGGGAGCTGTTTTTT	CASSRLAYTGELFF	TRBV6-2/TRBV6-3	TRBJ2-2	TRBD2	few
TGTGCCAGCTCACCGGAAGGACAGGGGGACTATGGCTACACCTTC	CASSPEGQGDYGYTF	TRBV18	TRBJ1-2	TRBD1	.
TGTGCCAGCCGGACAGGGAACACTGAAGCTTTCTTT	CASRTGNTEAFF	TRBV6-5	TRBJ1-1	TRBD1	.
TGTGCCAGCAGCTTACGCGAGGGAAATGAGCAGTTCTTC	CASSLREGNEQFF	TRBV7-2	TRBJ2-1	.	.
TGTGCCAGCAGCCGGGACAGGGATGGCAAAAACATTCAGTACTTC	CASSRDRDGKNIQYF	TRBV3-1/TRBV3-2	TRBJ2-4	TRBD1	.
TGTGCCAGCAGTTACGGGAGGAACACTGAAGCTTTCTTT	CASSYGRNTEAFF	TRBV6-5	TRBJ1-1	.	.
TGTGCCAGTAGTATAGGGGACTCTGTGACAGATACGCAGTATTTT	CASSIGDSVTDTQYF	TRBV19	TRBJ2-3	.	.
TGTGCCAGCAGTGATAGGACAGGGGGCTACAATGAGCAGTTCTTC	CASSDRTGGYNEQFF	TRBV6-1	TRBJ2-1	TRBD1	.
TGTGCCTGGAGTGTGGCACAGGGGGTATGGTCACCCCTCCACTTT	CAWSVAQGVWSPLHF	TRBV30	TRBJ1-6	TRBD1	many
TGTGCCAGCAGCCAAGGACCCCAGGGGCTAAACACCGGGGAGCTGTTTTTT	CASSQGPQGLNTGELFF	TRBV3-1/TRBV3-2	TRBJ2-2	.	many
TGTGCCAGCAGCCAAGAACTAGCGCACACCTACAATGAGCAGTTCTTC	CASSQELAHTYNEQFF	TRBV4-2	TRBJ2-1	TRBD2	.
TGTGCCAGCAGCTTGTGGGCCTTAGGAGGCTATGGCTACACCTTC	CASSLWALGGYGYTF	TRBV5-6	TRBJ1-2	.	.
TGTGCCAGCAATCTAGGGACAACCACTTACAATGAGCAGTTCTTC	CASNLGTTTYNEQFF	TRBV6-5	TRBJ2-1	.	.
TGTGCCAGCAGCCCCAGGGGTTTTGCCAGGGACACTGAAGCTTTCTTT	CASSPRGFARDTEAFF	TRBV7-2	TRBJ1-1	.	.
TGTGCCAGCAGTACAGGGACCCAGCCCCAGCATTTT	CASSTGTQPQHF	TRBV12-3/TRBV12-4	TRBJ1-5	.	.
TGTGCCAGCAGCGTCCAGTGGGCAGAAGAGACCCAGTACTTC	CASSVQWAEETQYF	TRBV6-5	TRBJ2-5	.	.
TGCGCCAGCAGCTGGGGACAGGGGAACACTGAAGCTTTCTTT	CASSWGQGNTEAFF	TRBV5-1	TRBJ1-1	TRBD1	.
TGTGCCACCAGTGCCAACGGCGGGGACACAGATACGCAGTATTTT	CATSANGGDTDTQYF	TRBV24-1	TRBJ2-3	.	once
TGCGCCAGCAGCTTGGGATCAGGAGGAAACACCATATATTTT	CASSLGSGGNTIYF	TRBV5-1	TRBJ1-3	.	.
TGCGCCAGCAGCCACTTGGGGAGCAGTAGCAATCAGCCCCAGCATTTT	CASSHLGSSSNQPQHF	TRBV4-1	TRBJ1-5	.	.